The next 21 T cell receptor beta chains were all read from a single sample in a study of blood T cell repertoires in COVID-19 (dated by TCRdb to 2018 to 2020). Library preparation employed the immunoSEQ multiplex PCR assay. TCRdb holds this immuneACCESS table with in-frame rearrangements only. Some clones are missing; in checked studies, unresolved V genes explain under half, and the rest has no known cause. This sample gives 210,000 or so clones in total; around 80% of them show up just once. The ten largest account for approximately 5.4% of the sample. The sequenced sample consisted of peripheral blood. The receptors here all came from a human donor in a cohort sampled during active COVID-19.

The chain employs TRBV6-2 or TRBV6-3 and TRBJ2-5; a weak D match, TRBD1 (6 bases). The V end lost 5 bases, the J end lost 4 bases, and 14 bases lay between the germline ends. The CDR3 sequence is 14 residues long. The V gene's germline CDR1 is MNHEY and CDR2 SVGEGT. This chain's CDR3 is CASSDDRTRETQYF. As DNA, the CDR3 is TGTGCCAGCAGTGACGACAGGACCCGAGAGACCCAGTACTTC.

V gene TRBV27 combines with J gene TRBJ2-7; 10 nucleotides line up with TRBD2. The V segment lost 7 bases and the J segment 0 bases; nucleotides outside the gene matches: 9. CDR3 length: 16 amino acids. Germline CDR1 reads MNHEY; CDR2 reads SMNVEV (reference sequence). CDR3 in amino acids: CASTPGLAAYSYEQYF. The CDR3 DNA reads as TGTGCCAGCACCCCCGGACTAGCGGCCTACTCCTACGAGCAGTACTTC.

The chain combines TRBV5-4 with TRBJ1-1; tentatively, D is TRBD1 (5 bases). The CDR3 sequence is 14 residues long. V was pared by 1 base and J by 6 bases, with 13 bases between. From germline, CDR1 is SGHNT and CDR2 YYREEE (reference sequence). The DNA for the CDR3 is TGTGCCAGCAGCTTGACAGGTGGAGGGTCTGAAGCTTTCTTT. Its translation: CASSLTGGGSEAFF.

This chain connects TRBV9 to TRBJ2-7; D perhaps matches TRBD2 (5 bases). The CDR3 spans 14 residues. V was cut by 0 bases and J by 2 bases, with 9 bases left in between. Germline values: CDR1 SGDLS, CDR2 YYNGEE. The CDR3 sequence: CASSVGDGTYEQYF. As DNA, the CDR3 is TGTGCCAGCAGCGTAGGTGACGGGACCTACGAGCAGTACTTC.

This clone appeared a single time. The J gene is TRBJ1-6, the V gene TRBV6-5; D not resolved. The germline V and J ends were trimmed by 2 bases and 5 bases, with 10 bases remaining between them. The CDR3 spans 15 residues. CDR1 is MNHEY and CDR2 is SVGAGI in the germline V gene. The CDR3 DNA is TGTGCCAGCAGTTACAGTGACATAGATAATTCACCCCTCCACTTT. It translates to CASSYSDIDNSPLHF.

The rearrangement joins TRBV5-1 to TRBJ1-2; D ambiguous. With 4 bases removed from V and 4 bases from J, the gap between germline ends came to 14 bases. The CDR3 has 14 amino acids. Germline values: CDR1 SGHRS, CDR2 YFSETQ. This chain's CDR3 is CASSPGNKTYGYTF. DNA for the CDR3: TGCGCCAGCAGCCCCGGGAACAAGACCTATGGCTACACCTTC.

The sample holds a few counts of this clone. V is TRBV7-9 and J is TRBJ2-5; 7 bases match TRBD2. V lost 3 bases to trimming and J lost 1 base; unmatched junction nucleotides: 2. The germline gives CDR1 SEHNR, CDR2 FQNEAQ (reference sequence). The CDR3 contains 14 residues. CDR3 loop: CASSFRTSQETQYF. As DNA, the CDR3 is TGTGCCAGCAGCTTCCGGACTAGCCAAGAGACCCAGTACTTC.

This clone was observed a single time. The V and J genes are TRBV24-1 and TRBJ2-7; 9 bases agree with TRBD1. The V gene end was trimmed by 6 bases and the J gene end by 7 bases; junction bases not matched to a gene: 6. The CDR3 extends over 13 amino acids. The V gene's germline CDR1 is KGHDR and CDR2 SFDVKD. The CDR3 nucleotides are TGTGCCACCAGTCGTGGACAGGGGCGGGAGCAGTACTTC. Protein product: CATSRGQGREQYF.

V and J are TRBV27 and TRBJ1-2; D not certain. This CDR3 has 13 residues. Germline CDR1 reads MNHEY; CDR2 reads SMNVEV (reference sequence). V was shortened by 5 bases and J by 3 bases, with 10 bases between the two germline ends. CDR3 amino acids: CASSQAGYYGYTF. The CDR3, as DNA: TGTGCCAGCAGTCAAGCAGGATACTATGGCTACACCTTC.

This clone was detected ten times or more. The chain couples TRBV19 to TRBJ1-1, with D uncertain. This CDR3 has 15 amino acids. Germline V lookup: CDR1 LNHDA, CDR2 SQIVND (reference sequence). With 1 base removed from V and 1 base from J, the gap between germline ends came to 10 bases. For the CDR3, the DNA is TGTGCCAGTAGTATAGCGAGTGGAGGGAACACTGAAGCTTTCTTT. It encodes CASSIASGGNTEAFF.

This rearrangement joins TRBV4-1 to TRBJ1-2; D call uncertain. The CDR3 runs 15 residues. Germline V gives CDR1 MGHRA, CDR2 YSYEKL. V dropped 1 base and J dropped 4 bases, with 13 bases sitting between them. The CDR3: CASSQGITRGYGYTF. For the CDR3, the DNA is TGCGCCAGCAGCCAAGGGATAACCCGAGGCTATGGCTACACCTTC.

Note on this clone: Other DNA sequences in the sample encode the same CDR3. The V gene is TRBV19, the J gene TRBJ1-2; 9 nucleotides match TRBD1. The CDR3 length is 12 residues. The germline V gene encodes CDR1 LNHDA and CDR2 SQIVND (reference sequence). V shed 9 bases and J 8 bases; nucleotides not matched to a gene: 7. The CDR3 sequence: CASTTGGKGYTF. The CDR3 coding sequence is TGTGCCAGCACTACAGGGGGCAAGGGCTACACCTTC.

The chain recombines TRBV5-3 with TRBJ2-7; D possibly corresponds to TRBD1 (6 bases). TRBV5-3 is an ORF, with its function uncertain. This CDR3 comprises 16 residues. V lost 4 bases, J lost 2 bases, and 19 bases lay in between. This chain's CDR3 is CARSLRIQGFPYEQYF. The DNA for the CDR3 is TGTGCCAGAAGCCTGCGAATACAGGGATTCCCCTACGAGCAGTACTTC.

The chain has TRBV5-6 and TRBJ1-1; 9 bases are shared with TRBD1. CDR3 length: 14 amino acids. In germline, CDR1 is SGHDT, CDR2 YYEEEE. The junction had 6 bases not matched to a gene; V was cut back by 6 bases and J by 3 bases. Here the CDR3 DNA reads TGTGCCAGCAACACGGACAGGGGCTACACTGAAGCTTTCTTT. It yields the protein CASNTDRGYTEAFF.

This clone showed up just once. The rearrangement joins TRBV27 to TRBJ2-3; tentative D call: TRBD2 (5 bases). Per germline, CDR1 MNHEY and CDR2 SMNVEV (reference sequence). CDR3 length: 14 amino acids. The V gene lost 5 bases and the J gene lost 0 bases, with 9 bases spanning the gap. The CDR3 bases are TGTGCCAGCAGTGCCCTAGCTAGCACAGATACGCAGTATTTT. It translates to CASSALASTDTQYF.

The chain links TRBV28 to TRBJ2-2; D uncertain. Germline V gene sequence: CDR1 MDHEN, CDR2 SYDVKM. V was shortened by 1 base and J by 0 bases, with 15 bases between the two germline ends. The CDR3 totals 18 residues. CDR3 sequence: CASSLSFLGYPNTGELFF. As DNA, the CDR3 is TGTGCCAGCAGTTTATCATTCCTGGGCTATCCGAACACCGGGGAGCTGTTTTTT.

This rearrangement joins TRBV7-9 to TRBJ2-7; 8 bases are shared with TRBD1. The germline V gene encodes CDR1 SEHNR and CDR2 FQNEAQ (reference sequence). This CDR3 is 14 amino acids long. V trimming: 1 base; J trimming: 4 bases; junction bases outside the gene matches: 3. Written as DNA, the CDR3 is TGTGCCAGCAGCTTAGGACAGGGGTGGTACGAGCAGTACTTC. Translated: CASSLGQGWYEQYF.

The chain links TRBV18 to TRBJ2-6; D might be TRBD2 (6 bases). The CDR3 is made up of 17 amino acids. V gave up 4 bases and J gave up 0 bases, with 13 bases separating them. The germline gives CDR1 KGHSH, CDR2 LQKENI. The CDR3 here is CASSRGVQASGANVLTF. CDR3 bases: TGTGCCAGCTCACGGGGGGTCCAAGCCTCTGGGGCCAACGTCCTGACTTTC.

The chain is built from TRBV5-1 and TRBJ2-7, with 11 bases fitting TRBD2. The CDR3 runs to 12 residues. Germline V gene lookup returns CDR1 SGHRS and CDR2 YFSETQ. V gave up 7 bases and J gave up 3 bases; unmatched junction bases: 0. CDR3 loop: CASGTSGYEQYF. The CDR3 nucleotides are TGCGCCAGCGGGACTAGCGGCTACGAGCAGTACTTC.

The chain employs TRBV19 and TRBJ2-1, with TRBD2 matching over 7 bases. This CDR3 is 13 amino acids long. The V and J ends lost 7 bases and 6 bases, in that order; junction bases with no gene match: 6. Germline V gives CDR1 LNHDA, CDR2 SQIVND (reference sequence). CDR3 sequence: CASTLTSRNEQFF. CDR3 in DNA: TGTGCCAGTACCTTGACTAGCCGCAATGAGCAGTTCTTC.

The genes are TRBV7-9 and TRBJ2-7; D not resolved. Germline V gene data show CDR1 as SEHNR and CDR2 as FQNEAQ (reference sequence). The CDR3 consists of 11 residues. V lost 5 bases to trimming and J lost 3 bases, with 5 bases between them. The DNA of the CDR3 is TGTGCCAGCAGCGTACTCTACGAGCAGTACTTC. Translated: CASSVLYEQYF. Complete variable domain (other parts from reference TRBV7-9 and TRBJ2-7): DTGVSQNPRHKITKRGQNVTFRCDPISEHNRLYWYRQTLGQGPEFLTYFQNEAQLEKSRLLSDRFSAERPKGSFSTLEIQRTEQGDSAMYLCASSVLYEQYFGPGTRLTVT.